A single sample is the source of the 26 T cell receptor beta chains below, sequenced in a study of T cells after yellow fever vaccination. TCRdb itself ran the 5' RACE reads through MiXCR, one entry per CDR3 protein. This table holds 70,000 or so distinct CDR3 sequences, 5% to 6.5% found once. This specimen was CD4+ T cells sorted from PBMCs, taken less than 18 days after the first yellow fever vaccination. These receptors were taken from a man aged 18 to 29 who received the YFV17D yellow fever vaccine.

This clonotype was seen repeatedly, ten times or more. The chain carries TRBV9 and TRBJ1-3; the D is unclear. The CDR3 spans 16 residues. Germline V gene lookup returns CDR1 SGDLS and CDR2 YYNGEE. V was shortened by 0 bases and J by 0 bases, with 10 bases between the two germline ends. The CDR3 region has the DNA TGTGCCAGCAGCGTAGCCCCCGTGAGCTCTGGAAACACCATATATTTT. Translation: CASSVAPVSSGNTIYF. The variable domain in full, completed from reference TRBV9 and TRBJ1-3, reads DSGVTQTPKHLITATGQRVTLRCSPRSGDLSVYWYQQSLDQGLQFLIQYYNGEERAKGNILERFSAQQFPDLHSELNLSSLELGDSALYFCASSVAPVSSGNTIYFGEGSWLTVV.

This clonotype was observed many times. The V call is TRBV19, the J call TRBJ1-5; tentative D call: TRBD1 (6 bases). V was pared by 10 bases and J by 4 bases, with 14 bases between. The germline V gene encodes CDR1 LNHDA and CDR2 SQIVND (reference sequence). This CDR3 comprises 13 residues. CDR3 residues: CATRTDDNQPQHF. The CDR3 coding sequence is TGTGCCACGCGGACAGACGATAATCAGCCCCAGCATTTT.

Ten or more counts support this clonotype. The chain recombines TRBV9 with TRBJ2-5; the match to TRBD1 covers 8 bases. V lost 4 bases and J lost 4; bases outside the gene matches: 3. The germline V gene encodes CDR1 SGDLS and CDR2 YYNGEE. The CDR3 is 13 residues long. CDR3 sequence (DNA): TGTGCCAGCAGCCAGGGGGCCCCAGAGACCCAGTACTTC. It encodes CASSQGAPETQYF.

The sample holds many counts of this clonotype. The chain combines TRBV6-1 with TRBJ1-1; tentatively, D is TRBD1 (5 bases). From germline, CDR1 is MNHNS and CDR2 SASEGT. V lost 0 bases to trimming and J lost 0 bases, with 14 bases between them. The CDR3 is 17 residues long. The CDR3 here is CASSEAGRGGMNTEAFF. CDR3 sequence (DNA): TGTGCCAGCAGTGAAGCGGGGAGGGGAGGAATGAACACTGAAGCTTTCTTT.

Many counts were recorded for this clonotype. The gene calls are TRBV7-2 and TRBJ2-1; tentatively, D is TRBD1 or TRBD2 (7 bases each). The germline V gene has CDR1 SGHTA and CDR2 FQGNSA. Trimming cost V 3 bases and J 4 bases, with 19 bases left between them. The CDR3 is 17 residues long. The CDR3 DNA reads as TGTGCCAGCAGCTTGGGGGGGCGGGGGACAGCTTACAATGAGCAGTTCTTC. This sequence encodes CASSLGGRGTAYNEQFF. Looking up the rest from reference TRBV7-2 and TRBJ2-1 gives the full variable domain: GAGVSQSPSNKVTEKGKDVELRCDPISGHTALYWYRQSLGQGLEFLIYFQGNSAPDKSGLPSDRFSAERTGGSVSTLTIQRTQQEDSAVYLCASSLGGRGTAYNEQFFGPGTRLTVL.

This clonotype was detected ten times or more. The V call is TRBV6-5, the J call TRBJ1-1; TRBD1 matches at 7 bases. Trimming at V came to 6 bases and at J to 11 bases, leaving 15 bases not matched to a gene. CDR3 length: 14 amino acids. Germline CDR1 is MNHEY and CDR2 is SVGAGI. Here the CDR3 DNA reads TGTGCCAGCAGGAGGGACAGTACGTGGGCGACGGCTTTCTTT. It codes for CASRRDSTWATAFF.

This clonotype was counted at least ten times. CDR3: CASSRRDRTTYHYGYTF. CDR3 bases: TGTGCCAGCAGTCGAAGGGACAGAACTACTTATCACTATGGCTACACCTTC. This chain connects TRBV12-3 or TRBV12-4 to TRBJ1-2; 7 nucleotides align to TRBD1. Trimming took 5 bases from V and 3 from J; bases not matched to a gene: 15. The CDR3 is 17 amino acids.

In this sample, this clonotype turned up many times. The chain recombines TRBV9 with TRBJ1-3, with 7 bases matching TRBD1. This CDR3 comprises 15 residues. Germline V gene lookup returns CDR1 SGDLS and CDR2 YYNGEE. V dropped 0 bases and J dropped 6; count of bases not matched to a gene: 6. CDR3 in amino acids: CASSVATGQINTIYF. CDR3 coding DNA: TGTGCCAGCAGCGTAGCTACGGGACAGATAAACACCATATATTTT.

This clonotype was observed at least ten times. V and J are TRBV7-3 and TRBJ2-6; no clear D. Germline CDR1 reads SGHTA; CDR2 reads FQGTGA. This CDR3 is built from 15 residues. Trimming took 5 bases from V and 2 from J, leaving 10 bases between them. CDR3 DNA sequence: TGTGCCAGCAGCACCTATGGTGCTGGGGCCAACGTCCTGACTTTC. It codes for CASSTYGAGANVLTF.

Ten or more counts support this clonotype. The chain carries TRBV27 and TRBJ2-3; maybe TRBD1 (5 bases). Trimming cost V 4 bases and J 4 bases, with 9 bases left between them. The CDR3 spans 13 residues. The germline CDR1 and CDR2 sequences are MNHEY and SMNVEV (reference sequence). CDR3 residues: CASSYSRADTQYF. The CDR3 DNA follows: TGTGCCAGCAGTTACAGCAGGGCAGATACGCAGTATTTT.

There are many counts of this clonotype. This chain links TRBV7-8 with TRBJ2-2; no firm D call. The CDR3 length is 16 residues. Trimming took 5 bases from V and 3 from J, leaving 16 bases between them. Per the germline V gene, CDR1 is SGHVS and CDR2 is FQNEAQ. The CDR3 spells CASSATDFNYTGELFF. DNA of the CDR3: TGTGCCAGCAGCGCGACGGATTTCAATTACACCGGGGAGCTGTTTTTT.

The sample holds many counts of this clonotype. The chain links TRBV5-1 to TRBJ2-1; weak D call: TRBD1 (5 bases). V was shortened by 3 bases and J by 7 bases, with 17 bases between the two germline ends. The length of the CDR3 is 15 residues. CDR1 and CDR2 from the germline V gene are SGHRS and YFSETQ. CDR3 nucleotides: TGCGCCAGCAGCTCCCAGGCAGGGATCGAGAATGAGCAGTTCTTC. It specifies CASSSQAGIENEQFF.

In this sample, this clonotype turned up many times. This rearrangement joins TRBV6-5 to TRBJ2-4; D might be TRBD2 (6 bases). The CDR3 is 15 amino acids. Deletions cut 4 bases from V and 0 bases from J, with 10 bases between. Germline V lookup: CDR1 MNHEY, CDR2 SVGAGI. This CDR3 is CASSSGGIAKNIQYF. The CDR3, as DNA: TGTGCCAGCAGTTCCGGGGGAATAGCCAAAAACATTCAGTACTTC.

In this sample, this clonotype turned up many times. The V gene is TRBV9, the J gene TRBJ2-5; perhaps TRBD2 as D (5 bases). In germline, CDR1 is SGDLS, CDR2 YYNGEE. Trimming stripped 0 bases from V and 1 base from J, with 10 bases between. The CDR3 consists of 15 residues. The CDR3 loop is CASSVDQRIQETQYF. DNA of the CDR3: TGTGCCAGCAGCGTAGACCAGCGGATCCAAGAGACCCAGTACTTC. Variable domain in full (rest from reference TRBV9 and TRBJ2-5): DSGVTQTPKHLITATGQRVTLRCSPRSGDLSVYWYQQSLDQGLQFLIQYYNGEERAKGNILERFSAQQFPDLHSELNLSSLELGDSALYFCASSVDQRIQETQYFGPGTRLLVL.

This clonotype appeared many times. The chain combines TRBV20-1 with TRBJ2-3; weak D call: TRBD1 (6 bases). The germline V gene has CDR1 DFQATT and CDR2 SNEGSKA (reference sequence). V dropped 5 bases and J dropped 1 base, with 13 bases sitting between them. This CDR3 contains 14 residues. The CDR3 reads CSAYQGPGTDTQYF. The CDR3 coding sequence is TGCAGTGCTTACCAGGGGCCAGGCACAGATACGCAGTATTTT.

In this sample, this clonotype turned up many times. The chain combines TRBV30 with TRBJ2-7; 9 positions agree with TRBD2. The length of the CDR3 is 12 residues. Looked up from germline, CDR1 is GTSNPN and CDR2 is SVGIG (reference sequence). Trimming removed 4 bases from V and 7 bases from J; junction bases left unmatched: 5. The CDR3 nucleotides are TGTGCCTGGACCTTAGCGGGAGAGGAGCAGTACGTC. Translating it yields CAWTLAGEEQYV.

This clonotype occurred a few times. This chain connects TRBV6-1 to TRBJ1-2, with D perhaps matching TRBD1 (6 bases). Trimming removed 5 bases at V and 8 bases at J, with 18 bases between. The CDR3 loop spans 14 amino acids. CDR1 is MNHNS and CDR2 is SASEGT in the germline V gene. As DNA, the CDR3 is TGTGCCAGCAGTCAAACTCGGGGGCTGAGAGGCTACACCTTC. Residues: CASSQTRGLRGYTF.

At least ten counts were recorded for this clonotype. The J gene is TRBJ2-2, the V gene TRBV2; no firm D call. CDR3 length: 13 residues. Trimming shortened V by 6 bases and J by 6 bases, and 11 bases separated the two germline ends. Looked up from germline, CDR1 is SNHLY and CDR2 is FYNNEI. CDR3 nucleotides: TGTGCCAGCAGCGCCGAGGTGGCCGGGGAGCTGTTTTTT. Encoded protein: CASSAEVAGELFF.

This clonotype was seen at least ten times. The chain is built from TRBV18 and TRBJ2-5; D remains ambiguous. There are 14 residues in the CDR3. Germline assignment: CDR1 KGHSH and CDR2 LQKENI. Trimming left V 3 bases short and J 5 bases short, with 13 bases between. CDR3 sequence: CASSPPGSRETQYF. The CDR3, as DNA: TGTGCCAGCTCACCTCCCGGCAGTCGGGAGACCCAGTACTTC.

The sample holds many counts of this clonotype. CDR3 coding DNA: TGTGCCAGCAGCTTAGTTCGAGGGGGGGAAGCTTTCTTT. Its protein product is CASSLVRGGEAFF. The chain couples TRBV7-2 to TRBJ1-1; D might be TRBD1 (6 bases). The germline V gene has CDR1 SGHTA and CDR2 FQGNSA. V was clipped by 1 base and J by 8 bases, with 11 bases between them. The CDR3 has 13 amino acids.

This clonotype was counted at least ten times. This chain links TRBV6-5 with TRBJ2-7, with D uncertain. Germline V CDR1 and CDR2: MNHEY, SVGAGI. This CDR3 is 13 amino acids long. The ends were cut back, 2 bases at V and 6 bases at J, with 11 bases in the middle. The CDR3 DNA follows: TGTGCCAGCAGTTACCACGCGGCCGCCGAGCAGTACGTC. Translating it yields CASSYHAAAEQYV.

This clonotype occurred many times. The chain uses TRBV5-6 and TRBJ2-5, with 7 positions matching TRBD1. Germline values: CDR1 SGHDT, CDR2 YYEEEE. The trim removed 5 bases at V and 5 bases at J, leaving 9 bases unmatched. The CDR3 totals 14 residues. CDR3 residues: CASSPAGGGETQYF. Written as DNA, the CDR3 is TGTGCCAGCAGTCCGGCAGGGGGTGGGGAGACCCAGTACTTC.

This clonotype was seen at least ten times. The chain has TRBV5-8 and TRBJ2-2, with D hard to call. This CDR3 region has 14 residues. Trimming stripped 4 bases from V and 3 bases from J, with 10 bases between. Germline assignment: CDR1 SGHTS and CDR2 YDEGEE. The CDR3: CASSAPPYTGELFF. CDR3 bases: TGTGCCAGCAGCGCCCCCCCATACACCGGGGAGCTGTTTTTT.

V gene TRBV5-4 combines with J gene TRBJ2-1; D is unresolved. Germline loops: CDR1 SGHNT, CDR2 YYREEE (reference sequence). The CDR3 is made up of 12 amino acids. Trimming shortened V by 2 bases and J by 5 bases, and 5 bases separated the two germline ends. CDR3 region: CASSLVDNEQFF. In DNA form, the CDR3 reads TGTGCCAGCAGCTTAGTTGACAATGAGCAGTTCTTC.

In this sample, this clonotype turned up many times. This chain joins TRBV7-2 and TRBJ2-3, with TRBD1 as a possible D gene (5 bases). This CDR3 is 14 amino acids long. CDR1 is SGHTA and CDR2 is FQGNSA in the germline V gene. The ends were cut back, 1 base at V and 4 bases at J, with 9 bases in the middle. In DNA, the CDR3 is TGTGCCAGCAGCTTAGAGGGGTGGGCAGATACGCAGTATTTT. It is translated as CASSLEGWADTQYF.

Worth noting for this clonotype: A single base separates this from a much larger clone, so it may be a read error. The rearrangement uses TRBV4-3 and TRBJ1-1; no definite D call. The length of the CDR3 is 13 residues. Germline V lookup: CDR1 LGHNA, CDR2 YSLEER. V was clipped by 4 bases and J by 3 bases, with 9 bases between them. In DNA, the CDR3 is TGCGCCAGCAGCCCAACACCATACACTGAAGCTTTCTTT. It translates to CASSPTPYTEAFF.